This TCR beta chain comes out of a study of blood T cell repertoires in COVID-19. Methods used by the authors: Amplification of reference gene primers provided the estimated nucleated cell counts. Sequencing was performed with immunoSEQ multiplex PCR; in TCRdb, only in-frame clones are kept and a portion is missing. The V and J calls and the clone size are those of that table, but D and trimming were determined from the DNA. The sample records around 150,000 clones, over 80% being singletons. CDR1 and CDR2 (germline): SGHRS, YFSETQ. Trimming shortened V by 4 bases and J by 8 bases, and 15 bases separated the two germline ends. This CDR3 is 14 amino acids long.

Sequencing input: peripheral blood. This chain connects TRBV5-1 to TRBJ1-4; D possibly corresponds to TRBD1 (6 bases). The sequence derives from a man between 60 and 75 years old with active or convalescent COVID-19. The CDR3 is CASSPDRLTEKLFF. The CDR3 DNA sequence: TGCGCCAGCAGCCCGGACAGACTGACCGAAAAACTGTTTTTT.